The rows below give T cell receptor beta chains drawn from one sample of a study of response to subunit inactivated influenza vaccine. Each CDR3 protein is one row after TCRdb ran MiXCR on the RT-PCR reads. The table has more than 600,000 distinct CDR3 sequences, 15% to 20% seen once; the top ten hold roughly 10%. The sample consisted of PBMCs from blood, taken about 5 days after vaccination. The source of these receptors is a man aged 45-60 years who received an inactivated influenza vaccine. CDR3s include the opening cysteine and the closing phenylalanine or tryptophan.

J gene | V gene | CDR3 protein
TRBJ2-1 | TRBV18 | CASSPRQGSGNEQFF
TRBJ1-3 | TRBV6-5 | CASRGSGNTIYF
TRBJ2-7 | TRBV12-3/TRBV12-4 | CASSPGQGIGEQYF
TRBJ2-3 | TRBV12-3/TRBV12-4 | CASGTSGGVSDTQYF
TRBJ2-3 | TRBV24-1 | CATSDSRGPTDTQYF
TRBJ1-2 | TRBV20-1 | CSLEPKGVYGYTF
TRBJ1-6 | TRBV5-1 | CASSLETVVNSPLHF
TRBJ2-3 | TRBV24-1 | CATSDLRCFYSLSPTDTQYF
TRBJ2-1 | TRBV15 | CATSRGQGAINEQFF
TRBJ1-5 | TRBV20-1 | CSARPGPSNQPQHF
TRBJ2-7 | TRBV12-3/TRBV12-4 | CASTAGQGSYEQYF
TRBJ2-7 | TRBV29-1 | CSVPRADSYEQYF
TRBJ2-7 | TRBV7-2 | CASSSDRGNSYEQYF
TRBJ2-5 | TRBV20-1 | CSASDGAERTQYF
TRBJ1-4 | TRBV12-3/TRBV12-4 | CASSSFDRSEKLFF
TRBJ1-2 | TRBV28 | CASSFKGTGGHGYTF
TRBJ1-6 | TRBV12-3/TRBV12-4 | CASSINSYNSPLHF
TRBJ2-7 | TRBV5-1 | CASSLSLGLSPEQYF
TRBJ2-1 | TRBV5-1 | CASSRFQGSEQFF
TRBJ2-1 | TRBV20-1 | CSASRDRYFHRTYNEQFF
TRBJ1-5 | TRBV12-3/TRBV12-4 | CASQDRGGQPQHF
TRBJ2-5 | TRBV9 | CASSPGLAGGPLETQYF
TRBJ2-3 | TRBV5-1 | CASSLEMTGLNTQYF
TRBJ2-2 | TRBV7-9 | CAAGQSANTGELFF
TRBJ2-7 | TRBV5-1 | CASSLAGRDYEQYF
TRBJ1-5 | TRBV5-5 | CASSFVGPNQPQHF
TRBJ1-6 | TRBV20-1 | CSARRGSSYNSPLHF
TRBJ1-1 | TRBV6-5 | CASSYSNWDRDTQRVEAFF
TRBJ2-1 | TRBV3-1 | CASSETSGRYNEQFF
TRBJ1-4 | TRBV5-5 | CASSLELWSRATNEKLFF
TRBJ2-3 | TRBV7-2 | CASSLVGLAGGDTQYF
TRBJ2-1 | TRBV20-1 | CSAIAGGPNEQFF
TRBJ2-3 | TRBV12-3/TRBV12-4 | CASSLPRKSHYF
TRBJ2-1 | TRBV6-1 | CASSPDRSSYNEQFF
TRBJ2-5 | TRBV10-2 | CASRDSGTQYF
TRBJ1-4 | TRBV5-1 | CASSPGQGEKLFF
TRBJ1-2 | TRBV30 | CAGINNYGYTF
TRBJ2-5 | TRBV7-2 | CASSLWRLAGGPETQYF
TRBJ2-7 | TRBV7-2 | CASSWDGVSSYEQYF
TRBJ2-1 | TRBV12-3/TRBV12-4 | CASSPLLRSVDEQFF
TRBJ2-7 | TRBV6-5 | CASSYSGQQYF
TRBJ2-7 | TRBV20-1 | CSASVRTSGASYEQYF
TRBJ2-3 | TRBV20-1 | CSAWGGLAGAKYVTDTQYF
TRBJ2-2 | TRBV20-1 | CSIPPDTNTGELFF
TRBJ2-5 | TRBV20-1 | CSARDPARETQYF
TRBJ2-2 | TRBV4-1 | CASSPLPRGTGELFF
TRBJ2-5 | TRBV7-9 | CASSTWTAQETQYF
TRBJ2-1 | TRBV29-1 | CSVVLRTRYNEQFF
TRBJ2-5 | TRBV20-1 | CSAMVRAQETQYF
TRBJ2-5 | TRBV20-1 | CSARDTLGTLTQYF
TRBJ2-6 | TRBV4-3 | CASSQDGTGAGANVLTF
TRBJ2-1 | TRBV12-3/TRBV12-4 | CASSLATGGLYNEQFF